These 7 T cell receptor beta chains were all obtained from the same sample, sequenced in a study of blood T cell repertoires in COVID-19. Here immunoSEQ multiplex PCR was the method, and the copy in TCRdb shows in-frame clones only, minus some. Of over 10,000 clones in the sample, approximately 86% were seen once. The source material was peripheral blood. These receptors came from an older man with acute or convalescent COVID-19.

The chain recombines TRBV7-9 with TRBJ1-5; D ambiguous. Per germline, CDR1 SEHNR and CDR2 FQNEAQ (reference sequence). Trimming removed 8 bases from V and 0 bases from J, with 8 bases in between. The CDR3 length is 13 residues. For the CDR3, the DNA is TGTGCCAGCCAGGCTAATAGCAATCAGCCCCAGCATTTT. It is translated as CASQANSNQPQHF.

The chain employs TRBV30 and TRBJ1-6; no firm D call. Germline V gives CDR1 GTSNPN, CDR2 SVGIG (reference sequence). The CDR3 length is 13 residues. The germline V and J ends were trimmed by 8 bases and 10 bases, with 18 bases remaining between them. The CDR3 region has the DNA TGTGCCGAAAGGAGATTCCCGGAATCACCCCTCCACTTT. Protein sequence: CAERRFPESPLHF.

The rearrangement joins TRBV18 to TRBJ1-2, with D perhaps matching TRBD1 (5 bases). Germline CDR1 is KGHSH and CDR2 is LQKENI. The CDR3 is 14 amino acids. V dropped 1 base and J dropped 6 bases, with 12 bases sitting between them. This chain's CDR3 is CASSPQGIENGYTF. The DNA for the CDR3 is TGTGCCAGCTCACCACAGGGGATAGAGAATGGCTACACCTTC.

The chain has TRBV6-5 and TRBJ1-5, with D possibly being TRBD1 (6 bases). Per the germline V gene, CDR1 is MNHEY and CDR2 is SVGAGI. This CDR3 contains 16 residues. Trimming left V 3 bases short and J 0 bases short, with 12 bases between. Here the CDR3 reads CASSYGSGASNQPQHF. The DNA for the CDR3 is TGTGCCAGCAGTTATGGCTCAGGGGCTAGCAATCAGCCCCAGCATTTT.

This clone was seen just once. Other DNA sequences in this sample translate to the same CDR3. The chain carries TRBV3-1 (or the pseudogene TRBV3-2) and TRBJ2-1; possibly TRBD2 for D (5 bases). This CDR3 comprises 13 residues. The ends were cut back, 4 bases at V and 1 base at J, with 5 bases in the middle. Looked up from germline, CDR1 is LGHDT and CDR2 is YNNKEL (reference sequence). The CDR3 region has the DNA TGTGCCAGCAGCCGCGGGTCCTACAATGAGCAGTTCTTC. Amino acid sequence: CASSRGSYNEQFF.

The gene calls are TRBV2 and TRBJ2-1; tentative D call: TRBD1 (6 bases). Per the germline V gene, CDR1 is SNHLY and CDR2 is FYNNEI. The CDR3 sequence is 17 residues long. V lost 4 bases and J 0 bases, leaving 16 bases between the germline ends. This CDR3 reads CASSVRSGAFSYNEQFF. For the CDR3, the DNA is TGTGCCAGCAGTGTTCGTTCAGGGGCGTTCTCCTACAATGAGCAGTTCTTC.

The rearrangement links TRBV5-1 to TRBJ2-5, with TRBD1 matching over 9 bases. Germline V lookup: CDR1 SGHRS, CDR2 YFSETQ. V shed 0 bases, J shed 2 bases, and the junction held 5 bases outside the gene matches. The CDR3 loop spans 16 amino acids. CDR3 coding DNA: TGCGCCAGCAGCTTGGGACAGGGGGGGAGTCAAGAGACCCAGTACTTC. Translation: CASSLGQGGSQETQYF. Full variable domain (remainder filled in from reference TRBV5-1 and TRBJ2-5): KAGVTQTPRYLIKTRGQQVTLSCSPISGHRSVSWYQQTPGQGLQFLFEYFSETQRNKGNFPGRFSGRQFSNSRSEMNVSTLELGDSALYLCASSLGQGGSQETQYFGPGTRLLVL.